This TCR beta chain was recovered during a study of blood T cell repertoires in COVID-19. Germline V CDR1 and CDR2: SGHRS, YFSETQ. The CDR3 totals 14 residues. Losses at the gene ends were 5 bases for V and 4 bases for J; bases not matched to a gene: 6. Libraries were prepared by immunoSEQ multiplex PCR; TCRdb keeps only in-frame clonotypes and omits some of them. The sample consists of approximately 260,000 clones, approximately 86% of them appearing once. The source material was PBMCs or T cells enriched from blood (not recorded which). The sequence was obtained from a woman aged 35 to 49 with acute COVID-19. The rearrangement links TRBV5-1 to TRBJ2-7, with TRBD2 matching over 10 bases. Written as DNA, the CDR3 is TGCGCCAGCAGACCTCGGACTAGCGGTTACGAGCAGTACTTC. Amino acid sequence: CASRPRTSGYEQYF.